This TCR beta chain was profiled in a study of T cell repertoires in cytomegalovirus infection (dated by TCRdb to the late 2010s). With respect to the entire study: Donor HLA type was relevant to the analysis, because carriage of CMV infection together with the matching HLA type was indicated by public TCR beta signatures. Findings and caveats that apply to the study as a whole: In both this cohort and an independent cohort of a few hundred donors, the cumulative frequency of public TCR beta family members distinguished carriers of CMV infection plus the relevant HLA type. The ex vivo response was dominated by HLA-C-restricted CMV-specific TCR beta clonotypes, which also provided the single most frequent clonotype in two of eight donors.

Sequencing was performed on an Illumina HiSeq 1500. TCRdb passed the public sequencing reads through fastp at Q25 and MiXCR, retaining productive beta sequences. CDR3 protein duplicates are merged, each entry listing the most common genes and DNA. The sample has approximately 130,000 distinct CDR3 sequences on record, roughly a quarter of them singletons. 34% of the sample is in the top ten clones. The CDR1 and CDR2 encoded by the germline V gene are MDHEN and SYDVKM. The V end loses 5 bases and the J end loses 1 base, and a stretch of 13 bases separates them. From the cysteine up to the phenylalanine, the CDR3 has a length of 15 residues. Only the CDR3 part of the read is kept: 45 bases, read in frame from the first base. This clonotype was detected many times. What this receptor recognizes is not known. Base qualities were left out, and no much larger clone turns up one base away.

The clonotype originates from a human donor in good health (CMV status not recorded). Some clones in this sample may be carry-over from other donors' samples. The rearrangement joined TRBV28 to TRBJ2-3, with TRBD1 perhaps the D gene, on 6 matching bases. The sequenced sample consisted of PBMCs, sequenced either directly or after in vitro stimulation (not recorded which). The CDR3 in this case is CASSRQYRGTDTQYF. The DNA sequence reads TGTGCCAGCAGTCGGCAGTACAGGGGCACAGATACGCAGTATTTT. With the portions outside the CDR3 filled from the reference TRBV28 and TRBJ2-3 genes, the complete variable region becomes DVKVTQSSRYLVKRTGEKVFLECVQDMDHENMFWYRQDPGLGLRLIYFSYDVKMKEKGDIPEGYSVSREKKERFSLILESASTNQTSMYLCASSRQYRGTDTQYFGPGTRLTVL.